The next 9 T cell receptor beta chains were all read from a single sample in a study of CD8 T cells in ankylosing spondylitis. TCRdb used MiXCR to reprocess the 5' RACE reads, holding one entry per CDR3 protein. The table lists roughly 250,000 distinct CDR3 sequences, around 9.1% of them singletons. Sequencing was performed on blood, either unsorted or a sorted T cell fraction (not recorded which). The receptor source for this set is a male donor with ankylosing spondylitis or in good health (not recorded which).

This clonotype was counted ten times or more. The chain joins TRBV12-3 or TRBV12-4 to TRBJ1-6; perhaps TRBD1 as D (5 bases). V lost 5 bases, J lost 10 bases, and 12 bases lay in between. The CDR3 has 13 amino acids. The CDR3 sequence: CASSGDDGSPLHF. CDR3 coding DNA: TGTGCCAGCAGTGGGGACGACGGGTCACCCCTCCACTTT.

The chain has TRBV9 and TRBJ1-3; 10 nucleotides align to TRBD1. The germline V gene has CDR1 SGDLS and CDR2 YYNGEE. V lost 4 bases, J lost 2 bases, and 3 bases stayed unmatched. This CDR3 contains 15 residues. The CDR3 DNA sequence: TGTGCCAGCAGCCCAGGGACAGGGGCTGGAAACACCATATATTTT. Residues: CASSPGTGAGNTIYF.

This clonotype was detected many times. The chain carries TRBV5-1 and TRBJ2-6; D is undetermined. Trimming took off 2 bases at V and 1 base at J, with 7 bases between the two ends. Germline CDR1 reads SGHRS; CDR2 reads YFSETQ. The CDR3 is 15 residues long. CDR3: CASSFKGSGANVLTF. The CDR3 coding sequence is TGCGCCAGCAGCTTCAAGGGTTCTGGGGCCAACGTCCTGACTTTC.

This clonotype occurred many times. This chain connects TRBV27 to TRBJ2-2; 7 bases are shared with TRBD1. With 5 bases clipped from V and 4 bases from J, the junction kept 7 bases outside the gene matches. The CDR3 consists of 15 residues. Germline loops: CDR1 MNHEY, CDR2 SMNVEV (reference sequence). The CDR3 sequence is CASSLQGGGTGELFF. The CDR3, as DNA: TGTGCCAGCAGTCTTCAAGGGGGCGGCACCGGGGAGCTGTTTTTT.

The genes are TRBV7-2 and TRBJ2-7, with 12 bases identical to TRBD1. The CDR3 contains 15 residues. CDR1 is SGHTA and CDR2 is FQGNSA in the germline V gene. The J segment lost 6 bases and the V segment lost 1 base, leaving 4 bases of the junction unmatched. The CDR3 here is CASSLVGQGASEQYF. The CDR3 DNA sequence: TGTGCCAGCAGCTTAGTGGGACAGGGGGCGAGCGAGCAGTACTTC.

This clonotype was recorded many times. The chain couples TRBV7-8 to TRBJ1-1, with unresolved D. Per germline, CDR1 SGHVS and CDR2 FQNEAQ. The CDR3 extends over 12 amino acids. Deletions cut 3 bases from V and 5 bases from J, with 7 bases between. The CDR3 sequence: CASSFLETEAFF. Here the CDR3 DNA reads TGTGCCAGCAGCTTTCTGGAAACTGAAGCTTTCTTT.

This clonotype was counted ten times or more. The chain carries TRBV29-1 and TRBJ2-3; D gene uncertain. Trimming shortened V by 0 bases and J by 5 bases, and 9 bases separated the two germline ends. The CDR3 extends over 13 amino acids. Germline values: CDR1 SQVTM, CDR2 ANQGSEA. This CDR3 reads CSVEDPGVDTQYF. CDR3 in DNA: TGCAGCGTTGAAGATCCGGGTGTAGATACGCAGTATTTT.

This clonotype has a count of ten or more. V and J are TRBV6-1 and TRBJ2-6, with TRBD1 as a possible D gene (5 bases). V lost 6 bases and J lost 1, with 10 bases in between. The germline V gene has CDR1 MNHNS and CDR2 SASEGT. The CDR3 length is 15 residues. The CDR3, as DNA: TGTGCCAGCAGAGAGGACATGTCTGGGGCCAACGTCCTGACTTTC. This translates into CASREDMSGANVLTF.

About this clonotype itself: A much larger clone lies a single base off, so this may be a read error. The CDR3 region is CASSPRQGGGDTQYF. The CDR3 bases are TGCGCCAGCAGCCCACGCCAGGGTGGGGGAGATACGCAGTATTTT. V usage is TRBV5-1 and J usage is TRBJ2-3; D might be TRBD1 or TRBD2, each matching 5 bases. The CDR3 totals 15 residues. V was shortened by 4 bases and J by 5 bases, with 17 bases between the two germline ends. Germline values: CDR1 SGHRS, CDR2 YFSETQ.